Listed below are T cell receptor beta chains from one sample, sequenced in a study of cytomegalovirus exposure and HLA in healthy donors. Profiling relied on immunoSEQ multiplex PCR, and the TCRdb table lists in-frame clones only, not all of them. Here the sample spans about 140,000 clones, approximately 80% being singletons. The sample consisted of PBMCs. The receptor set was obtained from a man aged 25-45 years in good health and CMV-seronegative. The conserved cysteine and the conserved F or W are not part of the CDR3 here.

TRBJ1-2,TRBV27,ASSLSSGINYGYT
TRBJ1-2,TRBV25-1,ASSQSGGSDYGYT
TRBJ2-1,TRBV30,AWSDPGLTNEQF
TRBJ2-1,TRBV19,ASSTGLAGGGNEQF
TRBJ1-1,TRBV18,ASSQGQGDTEAF
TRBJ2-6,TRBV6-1,ASSEIRGSSGANVLT
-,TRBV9,ASSVEGDSTYEQY
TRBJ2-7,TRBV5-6,ASSFQANSGEQY
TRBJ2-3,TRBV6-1,ATAGLVKDTQY
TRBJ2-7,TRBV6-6,ASSSPDRGLPYEQY
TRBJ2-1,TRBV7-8,ASSASGVYNEQF
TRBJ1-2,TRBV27,ASSLRAGGSDGYT
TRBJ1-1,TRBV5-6,ASSTGVNTEAF
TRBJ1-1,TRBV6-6,ASSLTQGGTEAF
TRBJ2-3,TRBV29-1,SARGGTSTDTQY
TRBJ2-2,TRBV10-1,ASSLAGGPTGELF
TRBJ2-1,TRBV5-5,ASSPTGTSYNEQF
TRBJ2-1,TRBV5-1,ASSLAGGPGEQF
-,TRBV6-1,ASSEAHRGGEQY
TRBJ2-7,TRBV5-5,ASSLDPGRGTYEQY
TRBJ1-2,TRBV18,ASSPDRQTNYGYT
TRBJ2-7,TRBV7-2,ASSSRGGASGRGEQY
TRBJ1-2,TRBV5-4,ASSMVAESSNGYT
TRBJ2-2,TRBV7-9,SSSQIAGGNTGELF